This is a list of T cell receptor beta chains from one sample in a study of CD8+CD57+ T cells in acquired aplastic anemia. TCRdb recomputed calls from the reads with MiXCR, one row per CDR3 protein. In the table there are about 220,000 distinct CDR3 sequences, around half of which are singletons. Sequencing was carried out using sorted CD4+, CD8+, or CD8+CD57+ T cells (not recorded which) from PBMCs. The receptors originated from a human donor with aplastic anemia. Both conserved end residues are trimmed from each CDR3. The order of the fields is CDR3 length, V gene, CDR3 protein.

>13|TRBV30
ACSRVADYTGELF
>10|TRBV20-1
SAREGANVLT
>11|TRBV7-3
ASSFRDRETQY
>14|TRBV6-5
ASSYWSGQTNTEAF
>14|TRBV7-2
ASSLAAGTYNSPLH
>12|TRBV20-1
SARGTSGDSEQF
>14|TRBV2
ASSFGRGRASNEQF
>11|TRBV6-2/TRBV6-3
ASRRGLVNEQF
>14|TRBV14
ASSQELGQPYNEQF
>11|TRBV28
ASSSPDGYEQY
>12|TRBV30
AWSTYREHTEAF
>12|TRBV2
ASSLRVDLYEQY
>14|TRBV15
ATSRDRGWGDTEAF
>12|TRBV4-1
ASSQTSGHNEQF
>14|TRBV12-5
ASGADQSYRAYGYT
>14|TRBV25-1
ASSVSGLRRHTEAF
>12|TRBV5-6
AGSVASGSYEQY
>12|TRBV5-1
ASSDYSINTEAF
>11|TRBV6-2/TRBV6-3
ASSYPVNTEAF
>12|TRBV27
ASSFMGQSKPQH
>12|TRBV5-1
ASKGTGQDYGYT
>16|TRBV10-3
AISWTSGTDRAYNEQF
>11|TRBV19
ASSATDNTEAF